Sequencing of this TCR beta chain was carried out in a study of T-cell reconstitution after alpha-beta-depleted transplantation in children. Study observations and caveats: At the one-year point after transplant, T-cell counts and TCRbeta diversity were found to come mostly from T cells that had been newly produced.

Construction of the TCRbeta library involved unique molecular identifiers. TCRdb reprocessed the PCR reads with MiXCR, giving one entry per CDR3 protein. There are about 980,000 distinct CDR3 sequences in the sample; roughly 29% occur only once, and over 25% lies in the top ten. The table lists this clonotype with a few counts. The antigen is unknown. Unmatched junction bases numbered 4, after V lost 1 base and J lost 4 bases. The length of the CDR3 is 15 residues. Germline V gene lookup returns CDR1 SQVTM and CDR2 ANQGSEA. The starting material was PBMCs, mostly from graft donor cells, obtained 360 days after TCRalphabeta/CD19-depleted stem cell transplant. This clonotype was obtained from a boy less than two years old who had a stem cell transplant for SCID, so the T cells may come from the graft donor. The J gene is TRBJ2-1, the V gene TRBV29-1; 10 positions agree with TRBD1. The CDR3 reads CSVEGRDRGYNEQFF. The DNA for the CDR3 is TGCAGCGTTGAAGGCCGGGACAGGGGTTACAATGAGCAGTTCTTC.